This TCR beta chain was retrieved from a study of PD-1 blockade in classical Hodgkin lymphoma. TCRdb keeps only in-frame clones here, not all; method: immunoSEQ multiplex PCR. The table lists about 27,000 clones, approximately 85% of them singletons, with about 2.4% in the top ten. Described time point: cycle 4 day 1 (C4D1), after 5 to 7 weeks of nivolumab. Every patient relapsed after autologous stem cell transplantation, and brentuximab vedotin exposure varied. From thawed PBMCs, CD4+ T cells were purified using magnetic negative selection. Germline CDR1 SGHVS, CDR2 FQNEAQ. The CDR3 totals 15 residues. Trimming at V came to 1 base and at J to 9 bases, leaving 5 bases not matched to a gene.

V and J are TRBV7-8 and TRBJ1-5, with 11 bases lining up with TRBD1. The starting material was CD4+ T cells from blood, obtained before the fourth cycle of nivolumab. The sequence was collected from a human donor with classical Hodgkin lymphoma. For the CDR3, the DNA is TGTGCCAGCAGCTTAGGGGACAGGGGGTCGACGCCCCAGCATTTT. Translated, it gives CASSLGDRGSTPQHF. Full variable domain (missing parts from reference TRBV7-8 and TRBJ1-5): GAGVSQSPRYKVAKRGQDVALRCDPISGHVSLFWYQQALGQGPEFLTYFQNEAQLDKSGLPSDRFFAERPEGSVSTLKIQRTQQEDSAVYLCASSLGDRGSTPQHFGDGTRLSIL.